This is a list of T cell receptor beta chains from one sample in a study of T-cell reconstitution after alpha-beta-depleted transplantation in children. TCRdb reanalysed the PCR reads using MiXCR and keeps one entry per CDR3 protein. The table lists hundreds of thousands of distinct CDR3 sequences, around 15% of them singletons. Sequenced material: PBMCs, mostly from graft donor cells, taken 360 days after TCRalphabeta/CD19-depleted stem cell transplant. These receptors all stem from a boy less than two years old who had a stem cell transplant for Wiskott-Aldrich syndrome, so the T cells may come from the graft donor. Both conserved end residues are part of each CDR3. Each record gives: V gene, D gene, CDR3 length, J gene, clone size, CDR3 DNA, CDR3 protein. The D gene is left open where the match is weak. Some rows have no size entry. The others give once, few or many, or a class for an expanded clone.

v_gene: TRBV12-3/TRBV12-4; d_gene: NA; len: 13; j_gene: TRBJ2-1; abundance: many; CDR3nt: TGTGCCAGCAGTTGCCACCAGGGCAATGAGCAGTTCTTC; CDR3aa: CASSCHQGNEQFF
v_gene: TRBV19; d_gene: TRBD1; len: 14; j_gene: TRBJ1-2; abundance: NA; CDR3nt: TGTGCCAGTAGCCGACAGGGGAGCAGCTATGGCTACACCTTC; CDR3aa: CASSRQGSSYGYTF
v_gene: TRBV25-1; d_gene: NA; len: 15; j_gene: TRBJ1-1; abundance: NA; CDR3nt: TGTGCCAGCAGTGAGAGCCTCGGGTCGAACACTGAAGCTTTCTTT; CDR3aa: CASSESLGSNTEAFF
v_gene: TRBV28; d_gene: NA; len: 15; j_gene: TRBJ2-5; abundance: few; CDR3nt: TGTGCCAGCAGTTTAAGGGGGGCCCTAAAAGAGACCCAGTACTTC; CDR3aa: CASSLRGALKETQYF
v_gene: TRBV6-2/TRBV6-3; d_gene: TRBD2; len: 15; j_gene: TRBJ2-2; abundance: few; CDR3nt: TGTGCCAGCAGCTCCATCCGACTAGCAACCGGGGAGCTGTTTTTT; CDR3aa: CASSSIRLATGELFF
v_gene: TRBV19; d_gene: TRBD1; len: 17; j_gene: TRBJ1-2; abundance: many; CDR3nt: TGTGCCAGTCTTATAGGACCCGGACAGGGGCATGGAGATGGCTACACCTTC; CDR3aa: CASLIGPGQGHGDGYTF
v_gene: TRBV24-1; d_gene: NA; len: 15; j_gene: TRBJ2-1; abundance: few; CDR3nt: TGTGCCACCAGGAACAGCGATCACCTCTACAATGAGCAGTTCTTC; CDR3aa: CATRNSDHLYNEQFF
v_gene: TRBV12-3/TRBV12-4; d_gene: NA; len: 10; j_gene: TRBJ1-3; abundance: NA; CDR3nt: TGTGCCAGCAGTGGGTACACCATATATTTT; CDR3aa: CASSGYTIYF
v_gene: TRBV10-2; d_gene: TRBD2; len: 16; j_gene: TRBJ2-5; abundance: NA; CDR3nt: TGCGCCAGCAGTCGAGGAGGGGCGGGAGGCGGGGAGACCCAGTACTTC; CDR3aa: CASSRGGAGGGETQYF
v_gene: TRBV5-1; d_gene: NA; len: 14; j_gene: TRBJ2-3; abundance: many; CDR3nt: TGCGCCAGCAGCTTAACTAGGGGCACAGATACGCAGTATTTT; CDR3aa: CASSLTRGTDTQYF
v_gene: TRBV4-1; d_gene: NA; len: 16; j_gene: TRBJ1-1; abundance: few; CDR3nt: TGCGCCAGCAGCCAGATAAACGGGGGTAAGGGCACTGAAGCTTTCTTT; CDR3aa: CASSQINGGKGTEAFF
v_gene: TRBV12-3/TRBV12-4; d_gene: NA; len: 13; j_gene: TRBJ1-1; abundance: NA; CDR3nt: TGTGCCACCGTAGATGTAGGGGTGGAAGGAGCTTTCTTT; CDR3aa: CATVDVGVEGAFF
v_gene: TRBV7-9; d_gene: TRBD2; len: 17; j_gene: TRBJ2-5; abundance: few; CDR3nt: TGTGCCAGCAGCTTAGTATCCAGGACTAGCCTCCAAGAGACCCAGTACTTC; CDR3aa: CASSLVSRTSLQETQYF
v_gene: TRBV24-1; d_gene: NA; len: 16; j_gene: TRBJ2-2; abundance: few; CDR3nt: TGTGCCACCAGTGATTTTGCCGGGGCGAACACCGGGGAGCTGTTTTTT; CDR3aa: CATSDFAGANTGELFF
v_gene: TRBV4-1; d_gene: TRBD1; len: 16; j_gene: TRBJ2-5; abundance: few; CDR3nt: TGCGCCAGCAGCCGATCAGGGACAGGGACTCAAGAGACCCAGTACTTC; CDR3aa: CASSRSGTGTQETQYF
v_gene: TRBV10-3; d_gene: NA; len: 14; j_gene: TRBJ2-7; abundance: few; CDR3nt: TGTGCCATCAGCCGATCCGCCGGGAGCTACGAGCAGTACTTC; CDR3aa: CAISRSAGSYEQYF
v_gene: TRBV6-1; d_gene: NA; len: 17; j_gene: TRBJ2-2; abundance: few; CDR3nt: TGTGCCAGCAGCCGCGCCGTCATAAGGACAGCCACCGGGGAGCTGTTTTTT; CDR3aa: CASSRAVIRTATGELFF
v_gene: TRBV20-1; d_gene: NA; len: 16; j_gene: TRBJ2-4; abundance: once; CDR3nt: TGCAATGCTAGAAGGGGGTCAGGCCTAGCCAAAAACATTCAGTACTTC; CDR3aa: CNARRGSGLAKNIQYF
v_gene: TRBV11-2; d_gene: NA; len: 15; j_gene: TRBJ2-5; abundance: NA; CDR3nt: TGTGCCAGCAGCTTACCTGGACGGGGTGAAGAGACCCAGTACTTC; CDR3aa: CASSLPGRGEETQYF
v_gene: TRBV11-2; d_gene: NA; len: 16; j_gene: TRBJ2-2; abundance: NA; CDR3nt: TGTGCCAGCAGCTTACGCGGGACAGTGAACACCGGGGAGCTGTTTTTT; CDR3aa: CASSLRGTVNTGELFF
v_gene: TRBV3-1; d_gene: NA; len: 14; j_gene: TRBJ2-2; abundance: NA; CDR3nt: TGTGCCAGCAGCCTGGACTTTAAGACCGGGGAGCTGTTTTTT; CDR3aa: CASSLDFKTGELFF
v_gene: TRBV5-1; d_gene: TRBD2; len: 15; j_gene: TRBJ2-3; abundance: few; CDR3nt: TGCGCCAGCAGCTCCGCGCTAGCGGGAGAGGATACGCAGTATTTT; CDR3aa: CASSSALAGEDTQYF
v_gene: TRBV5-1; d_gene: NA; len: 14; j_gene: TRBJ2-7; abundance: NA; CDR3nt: TGCGCCAGCAGCTTGGCCGGGTATTACTACGAGCAGTACTTC; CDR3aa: CASSLAGYYYEQYF
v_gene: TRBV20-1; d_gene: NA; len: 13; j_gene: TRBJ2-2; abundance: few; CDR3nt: TGCAGTGCTAAGTACAGCAACACCGGGGAGCTGTTTTTT; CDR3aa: CSAKYSNTGELFF
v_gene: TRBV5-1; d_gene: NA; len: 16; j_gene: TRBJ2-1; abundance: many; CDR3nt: TGCGCCAGCAGCGCCGGGGAATTACGCTCCTACAATGAGCAGTTCTTC; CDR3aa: CASSAGELRSYNEQFF
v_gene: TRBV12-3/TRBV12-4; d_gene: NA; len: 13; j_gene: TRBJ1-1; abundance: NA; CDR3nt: TGTGCCAGCAGTTTGGGAGGACGGGAGGAGGCTTTTTTT; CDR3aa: CASSLGGREEAFF
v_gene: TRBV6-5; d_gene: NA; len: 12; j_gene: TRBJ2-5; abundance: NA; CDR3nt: TGTGCCAGCAGGGCAGGAAAAGAGACCCAGTACTTC; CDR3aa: CASRAGKETQYF
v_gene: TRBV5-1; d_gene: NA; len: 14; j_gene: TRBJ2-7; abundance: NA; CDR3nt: TGCGCCAGCAGCTTGGAGAGGCCTGCCTACGAGCAGTACTTC; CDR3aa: CASSLERPAYEQYF
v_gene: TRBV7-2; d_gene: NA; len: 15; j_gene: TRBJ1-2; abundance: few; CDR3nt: TGTGCCAGCAGCCCACAGGGAGGCACACACTATGGCTACACCTTC; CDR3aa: CASSPQGGTHYGYTF
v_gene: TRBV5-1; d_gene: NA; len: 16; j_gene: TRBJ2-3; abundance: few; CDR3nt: TGCGCCAGCAGCTTAGGCACTAGCCGGATAGGAGATACGCAGTATTTT; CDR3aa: CASSLGTSRIGDTQYF
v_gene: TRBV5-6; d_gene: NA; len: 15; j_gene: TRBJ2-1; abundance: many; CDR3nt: TGTGCCAGCAGCTCACGACACTTCGGGGGAAATGAGCAGTTCTTC; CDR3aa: CASSSRHFGGNEQFF
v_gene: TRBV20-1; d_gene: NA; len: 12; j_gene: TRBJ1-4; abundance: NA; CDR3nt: TGCAGTGCTAGAACCTTACCTACCGGACTGTTTTTT; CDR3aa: CSARTLPTGLFF
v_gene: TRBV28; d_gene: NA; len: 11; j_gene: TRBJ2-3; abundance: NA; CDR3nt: TGTGCCAGCAGCGGGTTTCGAGGGCAGTATTTT; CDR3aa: CASSGFRGQYF
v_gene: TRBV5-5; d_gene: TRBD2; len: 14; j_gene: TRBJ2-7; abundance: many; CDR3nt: TGTGCCAGCAGCCGGACTAGCGCGAACTACGAGCAGTACTTC; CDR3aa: CASSRTSANYEQYF
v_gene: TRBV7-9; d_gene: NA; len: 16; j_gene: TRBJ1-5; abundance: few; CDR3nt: TGTGCCAGCAGTCGTATCGGCCCTGGCGGGAGTCAGCCCCAGCATTTT; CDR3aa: CASSRIGPGGSQPQHF
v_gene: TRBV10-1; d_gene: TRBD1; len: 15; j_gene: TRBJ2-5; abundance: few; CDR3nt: TGCGCCAGCAGTGACCCCGGACAGGGTCAAGAGACCCAGTACTTC; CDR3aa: CASSDPGQGQETQYF
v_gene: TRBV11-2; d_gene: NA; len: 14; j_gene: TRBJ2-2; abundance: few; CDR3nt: TGTGCCAGCAGCTACCGAACGAACACCGGGGAGCTGTTTTTT; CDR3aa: CASSYRTNTGELFF
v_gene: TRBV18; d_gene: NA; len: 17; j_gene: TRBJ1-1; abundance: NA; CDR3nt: TGTGCCAGCTCACCTTTTCGAAAGGGGATTGCGAACACTGAAGCTTTCTTT; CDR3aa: CASSPFRKGIANTEAFF
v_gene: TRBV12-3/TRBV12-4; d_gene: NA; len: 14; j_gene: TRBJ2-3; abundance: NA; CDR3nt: TGTGCCAGCAGCCTCTCGTGGGGTACAGATACGCAGTATTTT; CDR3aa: CASSLSWGTDTQYF
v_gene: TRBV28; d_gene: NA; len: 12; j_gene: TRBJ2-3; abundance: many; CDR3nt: TGTGCCACTAAACAGGGTCACAATACGCAGTATTTT; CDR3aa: CATKQGHNTQYF
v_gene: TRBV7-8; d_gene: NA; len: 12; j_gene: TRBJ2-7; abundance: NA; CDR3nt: TGTGCCAGCAGCCACAGGAGCCACGAGCAGTACTTC; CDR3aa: CASSHRSHEQYF
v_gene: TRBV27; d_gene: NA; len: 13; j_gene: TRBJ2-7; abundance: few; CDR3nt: TGTGCCAGCAAGGGACTCAGCTCCTACGAGCAGTACTTC; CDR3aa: CASKGLSSYEQYF
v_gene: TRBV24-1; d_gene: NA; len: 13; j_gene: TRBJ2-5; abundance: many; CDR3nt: TGTGCCACCAGTGAAGACCAAGGAGAGACCCAGTACTTC; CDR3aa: CATSEDQGETQYF
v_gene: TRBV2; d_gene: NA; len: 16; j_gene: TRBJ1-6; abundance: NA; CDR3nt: TGTGCCAGCAGTGACCGGGACTCCATCGGTCATTCACCCCTCCACTTT; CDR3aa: CASSDRDSIGHSPLHF
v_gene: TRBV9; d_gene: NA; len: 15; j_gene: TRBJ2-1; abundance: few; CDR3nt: TGTGCCAGCAGCGCAGAGGGGGAGTCCTACAATGAGCAGTTCTTC; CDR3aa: CASSAEGESYNEQFF
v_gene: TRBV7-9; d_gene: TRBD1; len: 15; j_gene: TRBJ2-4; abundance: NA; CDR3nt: TGTGCCAGCAGCACCTACAGGGGGCCGGGAAACATTCAGTACTTC; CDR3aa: CASSTYRGPGNIQYF
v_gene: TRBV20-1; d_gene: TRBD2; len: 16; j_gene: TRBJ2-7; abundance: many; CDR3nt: TGCAGTGCTATACGACCGGGACTAGCTATGGTCTACGAGCAGTACTTC; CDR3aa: CSAIRPGLAMVYEQYF
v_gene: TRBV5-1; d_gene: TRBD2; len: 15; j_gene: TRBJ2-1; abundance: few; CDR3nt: TGCGCCAGCTCCCCGCGGGAGGGCCCTTTCAATGAGCAGTTCTTC; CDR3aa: CASSPREGPFNEQFF
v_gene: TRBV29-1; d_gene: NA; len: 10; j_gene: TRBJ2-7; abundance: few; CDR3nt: TGCAGCGCCGTCCTGGGCGAGCAGTACTTC; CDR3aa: CSAVLGEQYF
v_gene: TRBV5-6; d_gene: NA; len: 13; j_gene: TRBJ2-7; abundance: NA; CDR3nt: TGTGCCATCAGCTTCGGGCACTCCTACGAGCAGTACTTC; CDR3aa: CAISFGHSYEQYF
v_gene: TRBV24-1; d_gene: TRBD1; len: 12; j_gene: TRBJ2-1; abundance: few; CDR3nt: TGTGCCACCCGGGACAGGGAGAATGAGCAGTTCTTC; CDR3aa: CATRDRENEQFF
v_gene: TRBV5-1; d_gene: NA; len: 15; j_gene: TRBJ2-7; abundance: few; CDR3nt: TGCGCCAGCAGTAGAGACACCGGACGGGCCTACGAGCAGTACTTC; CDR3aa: CASSRDTGRAYEQYF
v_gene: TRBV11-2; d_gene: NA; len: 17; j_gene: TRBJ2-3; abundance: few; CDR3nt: TGTGCCAGCAGCTTAGTAGGTTTTACTATGCCTACAGATACGCAGTATTTT; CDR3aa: CASSLVGFTMPTDTQYF